This T cell receptor beta chain appears in the sequencing data of a study of metastatic and nonmetastatic thyroid tumors. At the level of the study: Blood and tumor or nodule tissue repertoires from malignant and benign thyroid patients were compared.

Every patient underwent thyroid surgery untreated. TCRdb reprocessed the PCR reads using MiXCR. Among tens of thousands of clones listed, about 12% were seen once. Notes on the study in general: Benign nodules were reported to have significantly lower TCR beta diversity than malignant thyroid tumors, in blood and tumor.

This clone was counted many times. Its antigen is currently unknown. Germline assignment: CDR1 MDHEN and CDR2 SYDVKM. V lost 5 bases to trimming and J lost 8 bases, with 9 bases between them. This CDR3 region has 11 residues. The material sequenced was blood. This sequence originates from a female donor with papillary thyroid cancer or a benign thyroid nodule (not recorded which). Some clones in this sample may be carry-over from other donors' samples. The V call is TRBV28, the J call TRBJ1-2, with a tentative D call TRBD1 (5 bases). CDR3 nucleotide sequence: TGTGCCAGCAGTCAGGGAAGCGGCTACACCTTC. Translated: CASSQGSGYTF.